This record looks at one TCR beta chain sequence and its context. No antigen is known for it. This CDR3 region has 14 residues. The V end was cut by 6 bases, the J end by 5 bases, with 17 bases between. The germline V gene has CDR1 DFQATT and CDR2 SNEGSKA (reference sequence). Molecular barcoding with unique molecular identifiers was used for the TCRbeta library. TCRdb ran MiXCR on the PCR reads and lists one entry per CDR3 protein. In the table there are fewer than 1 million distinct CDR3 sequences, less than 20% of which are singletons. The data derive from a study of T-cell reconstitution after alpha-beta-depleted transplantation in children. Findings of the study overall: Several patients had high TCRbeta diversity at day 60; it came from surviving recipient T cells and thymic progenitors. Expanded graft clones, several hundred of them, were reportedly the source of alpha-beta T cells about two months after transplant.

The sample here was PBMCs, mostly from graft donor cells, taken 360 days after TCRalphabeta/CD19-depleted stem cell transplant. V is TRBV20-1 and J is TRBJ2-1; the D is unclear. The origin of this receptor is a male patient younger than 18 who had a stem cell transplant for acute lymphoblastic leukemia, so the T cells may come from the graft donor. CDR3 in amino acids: CSAPEVGRNNEQFF. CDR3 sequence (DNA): TGCAGTGCCCCTGAAGTCGGACGGAACAATGAGCAGTTCTTC.